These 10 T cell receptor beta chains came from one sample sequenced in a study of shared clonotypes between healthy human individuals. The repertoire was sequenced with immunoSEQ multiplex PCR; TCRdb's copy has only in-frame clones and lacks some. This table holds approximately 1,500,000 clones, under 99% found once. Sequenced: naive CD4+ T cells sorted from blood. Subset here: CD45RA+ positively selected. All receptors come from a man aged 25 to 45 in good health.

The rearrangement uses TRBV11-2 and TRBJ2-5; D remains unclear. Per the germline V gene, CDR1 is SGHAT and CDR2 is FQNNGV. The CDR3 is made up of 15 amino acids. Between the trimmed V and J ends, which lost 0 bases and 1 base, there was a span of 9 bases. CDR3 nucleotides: TGTGCCAGCAGCTTAGACGGCGGAACCCAAGAGACCCAGTACTTC. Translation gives CASSLDGGTQETQYF.

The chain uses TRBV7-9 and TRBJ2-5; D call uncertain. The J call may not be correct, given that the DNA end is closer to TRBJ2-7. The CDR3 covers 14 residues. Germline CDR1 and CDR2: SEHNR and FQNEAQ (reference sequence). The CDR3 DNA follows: TGTGCCAGCAGCCCATGGACGGAGAGGTACGAGCAGTACTTC. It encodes CASSPWTERYEQYF.

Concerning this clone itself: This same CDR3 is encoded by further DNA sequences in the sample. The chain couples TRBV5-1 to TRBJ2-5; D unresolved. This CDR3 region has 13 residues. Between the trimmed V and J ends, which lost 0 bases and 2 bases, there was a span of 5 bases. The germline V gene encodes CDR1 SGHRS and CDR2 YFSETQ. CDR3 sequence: CASSLGSQETQYF. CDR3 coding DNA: TGCGCCAGCAGCTTGGGATCACAAGAGACCCAGTACTTC.

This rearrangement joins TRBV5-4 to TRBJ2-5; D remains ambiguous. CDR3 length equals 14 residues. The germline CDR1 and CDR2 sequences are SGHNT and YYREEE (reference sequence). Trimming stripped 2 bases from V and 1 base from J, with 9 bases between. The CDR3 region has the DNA TGTGCCAGCAGCTTACAGCCGACCCAAGAGACCCAGTACTTC. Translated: CASSLQPTQETQYF.

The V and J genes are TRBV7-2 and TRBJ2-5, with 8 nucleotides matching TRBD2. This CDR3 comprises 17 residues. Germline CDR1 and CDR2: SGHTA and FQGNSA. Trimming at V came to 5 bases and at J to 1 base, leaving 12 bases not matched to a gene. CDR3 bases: TGTGCCAGCAGCATAGAGGGTGGCGGGAGGCGCCAAGAGACCCAGTACTTC. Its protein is CASSIEGGGRRQETQYF.

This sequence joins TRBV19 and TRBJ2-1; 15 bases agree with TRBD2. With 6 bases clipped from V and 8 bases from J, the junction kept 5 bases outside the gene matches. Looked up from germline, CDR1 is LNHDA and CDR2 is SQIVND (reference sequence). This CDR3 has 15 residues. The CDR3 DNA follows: TGTGCCAGTAGCGCGGGACTAGCGGGAGGAGATGAGCAGTTCTTC. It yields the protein CASSAGLAGGDEQFF.

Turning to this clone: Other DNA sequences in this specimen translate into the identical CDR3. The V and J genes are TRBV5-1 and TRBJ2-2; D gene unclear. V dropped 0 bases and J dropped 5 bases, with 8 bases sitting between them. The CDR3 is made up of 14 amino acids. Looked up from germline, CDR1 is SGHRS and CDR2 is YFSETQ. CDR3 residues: CASSLGPATGELFF. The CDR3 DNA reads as TGCGCCAGCAGCTTGGGACCAGCGACCGGGGAGCTGTTTTTT.

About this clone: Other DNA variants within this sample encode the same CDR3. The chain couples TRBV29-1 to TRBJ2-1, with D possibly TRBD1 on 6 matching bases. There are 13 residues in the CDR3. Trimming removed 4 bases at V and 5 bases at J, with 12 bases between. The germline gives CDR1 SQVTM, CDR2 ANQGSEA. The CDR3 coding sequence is TGCAGCGTTGGGGGGCTAGCCAACAATGAGCAGTTCTTC. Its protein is CSVGGLANNEQFF.

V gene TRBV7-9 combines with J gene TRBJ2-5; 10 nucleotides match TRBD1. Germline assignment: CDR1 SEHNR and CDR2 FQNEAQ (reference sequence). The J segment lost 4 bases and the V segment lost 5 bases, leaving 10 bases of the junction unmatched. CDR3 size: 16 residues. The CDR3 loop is CASSPGDRGQSETQYF. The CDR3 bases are TGTGCCAGCAGCCCTGGGGACAGGGGTCAATCAGAGACCCAGTACTTC.

CDR3 DNA: TGTGCCAGCAGCTATGGACGGAACACTGAAGCTTTCTTT. Its translation is CASSYGRNTEAFF. The rearrangement links TRBV7-2 to TRBJ1-1; D not resolved. Germline V gene sequence: CDR1 SGHTA, CDR2 FQGNSA. The CDR3 has 13 residues. The germline V and J ends were trimmed by 4 bases and 1 base, with 7 bases remaining between them.